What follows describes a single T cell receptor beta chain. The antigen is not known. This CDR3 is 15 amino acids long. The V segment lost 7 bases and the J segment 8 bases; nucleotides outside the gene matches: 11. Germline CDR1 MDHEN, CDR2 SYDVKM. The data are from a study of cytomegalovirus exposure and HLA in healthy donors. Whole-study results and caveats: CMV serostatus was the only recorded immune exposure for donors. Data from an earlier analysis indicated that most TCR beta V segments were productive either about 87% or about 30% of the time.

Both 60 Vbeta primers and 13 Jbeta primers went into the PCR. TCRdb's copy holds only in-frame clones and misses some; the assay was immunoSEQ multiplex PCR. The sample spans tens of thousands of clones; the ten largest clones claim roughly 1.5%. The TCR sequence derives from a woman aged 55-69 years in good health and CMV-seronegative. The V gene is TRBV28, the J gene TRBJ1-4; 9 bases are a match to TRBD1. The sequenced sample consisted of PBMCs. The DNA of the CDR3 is TGTGCCAGCACTGTACCGGGACAGGGTGAAGAAAAACTGTTTTTT. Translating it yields CASTVPGQGEEKLFF.